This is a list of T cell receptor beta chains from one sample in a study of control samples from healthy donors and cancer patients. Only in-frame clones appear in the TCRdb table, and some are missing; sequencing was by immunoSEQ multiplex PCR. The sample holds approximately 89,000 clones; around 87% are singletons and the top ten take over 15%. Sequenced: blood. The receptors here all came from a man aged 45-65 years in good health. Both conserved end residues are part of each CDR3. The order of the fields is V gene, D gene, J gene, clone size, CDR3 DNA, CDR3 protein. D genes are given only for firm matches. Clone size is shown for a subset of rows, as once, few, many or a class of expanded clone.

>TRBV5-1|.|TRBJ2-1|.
TGCGCCAGCAGCTTGGCAACAGGGGAGGCCTACAATGAGCAGTTCTTC
CASSLATGEAYNEQFF
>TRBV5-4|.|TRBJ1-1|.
TGTGCCAGCAGCTTGGACCAGGGCGATTACGCAGCTTTCTTT
CASSLDQGDYAAFF
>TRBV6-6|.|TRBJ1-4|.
TGTGCCAGTCTCATTCTTCCCGGGACGGAGAATGAAAAACTGTTTTTT
CASLILPGTENEKLFF
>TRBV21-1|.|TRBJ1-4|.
TGTGCCAGCAGCAAACGCCAAGGACAGGGAGCAACTAATGAAAAACTGTTTTTT
CASSKRQGQGATNEKLFF
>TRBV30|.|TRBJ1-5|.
TGTGCCTGGAGTGAGGCAGGGAATCAGCCCCAGCATTTT
CAWSEAGNQPQHF
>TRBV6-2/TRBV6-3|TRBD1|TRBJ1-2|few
TGTGCCAGCAGTTCCCTCCCGGGACAGGGGAACTATGGCTACACCTTC
CASSSLPGQGNYGYTF
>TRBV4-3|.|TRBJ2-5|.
TGCGCCAGCAGCCAAGCCACTACGGAGACCCAGTACTTC
CASSQATTETQYF
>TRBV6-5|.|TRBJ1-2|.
TGTGCCAGCAGTCCTTCGATAGGGTGGAACTATGGCTACACCTTC
CASSPSIGWNYGYTF
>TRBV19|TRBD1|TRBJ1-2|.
TGTGCCAGTAGTATAGATAAGGGACAGTCGGGCGGCTACACCTTC
CASSIDKGQSGGYTF
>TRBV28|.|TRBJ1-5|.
TGTGCCAGCAGTTCTAAGGGGGGGGTCGGCCAGCCCCAGCATTTT
CASSSKGGVGQPQHF
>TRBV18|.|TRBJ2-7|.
TGTGCCAGCTCACCCGGTTTGATCGGTAGGGGGTCCTACGAGCAGTACTTC
CASSPGLIGRGSYEQYF
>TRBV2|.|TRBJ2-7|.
TGTGCCAGCCAACAGGGAGGGGGGCTCGAGCAGTACTTC
CASQQGGGLEQYF
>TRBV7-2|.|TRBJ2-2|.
TGTGCCAGCAGCTTAGCGGGGCCCGCCGGGGAGCTGTTTTTT
CASSLAGPAGELFF
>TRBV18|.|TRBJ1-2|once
TGTGCCAGCTCACCCTCACAGGGAGGTAACTATGGCTACACCTTC
CASSPSQGGNYGYTF
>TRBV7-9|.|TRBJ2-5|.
TGTGCCAGCAGCTTAATCGGCGGACCTGGAGAGACCCAGTACTTC
CASSLIGGPGETQYF
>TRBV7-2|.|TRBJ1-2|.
TGTGCCAGCAGCTTAGAGAAGGGAGCTAACTATGGCTACACCTTC
CASSLEKGANYGYTF
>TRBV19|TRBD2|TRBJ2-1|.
TGTGCCAGTGGCGGAGCGGGGGTCCACAATGAGCAGTTCTTC
CASGGAGVHNEQFF
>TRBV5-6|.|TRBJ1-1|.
TGTGCCAGCAGCAAGACTGCCAGAGCCCTTGAAGCTTTCTTT
CASSKTARALEAFF
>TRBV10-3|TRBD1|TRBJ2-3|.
TGTGCCATTCACCGGGACAGAAGCACAGATACGCAGTATTTT
CAIHRDRSTDTQYF
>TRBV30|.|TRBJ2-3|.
TGTGCCTGGAGTCCCGGGACAGATACGCAGTATTTT
CAWSPGTDTQYF
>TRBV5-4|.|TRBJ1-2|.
TGTGCCAGCAGCAACGGTGGGACCCTGAACTATGGCTACACCTTC
CASSNGGTLNYGYTF
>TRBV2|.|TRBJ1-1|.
TGTGCCAGCATCCCAAGACAGGTTGGCACTGAAGCTTTCTTT
CASIPRQVGTEAFF
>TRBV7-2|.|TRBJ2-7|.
TGTGCCAGCAGCTTAGGCCTAGGAGGGACCTACGAGCAGTACTTC
CASSLGLGGTYEQYF
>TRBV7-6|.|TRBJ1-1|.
TGTGCCAGCAGCCCCACCGCCCTGAACACTGAAGCTTTCTTT
CASSPTALNTEAFF
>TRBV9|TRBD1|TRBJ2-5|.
TGTGCCAGCAGCGTAGCGGGGACAGGGGAAGAGACCCAGTACTTC
CASSVAGTGEETQYF
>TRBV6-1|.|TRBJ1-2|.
TGTGCCAGCAGTGACCTGGTGGGACGGTCCAACTATGGCTACACCTTC
CASSDLVGRSNYGYTF
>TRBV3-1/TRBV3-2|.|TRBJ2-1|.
TGTGCCAGCAGCCCCCCAGGACGGAATGAGCAGTTCTTC
CASSPPGRNEQFF
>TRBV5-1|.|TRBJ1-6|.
TGCGCCAGCAGCTTGGCCCTCGGTTATAATTCACCCCTCCACTTT
CASSLALGYNSPLHF
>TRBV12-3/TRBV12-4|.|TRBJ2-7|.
TGTGCCAGCAGTTGGGGGGACTCCGAGGGGTACTTC
CASSWGDSEGYF
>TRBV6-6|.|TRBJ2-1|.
TGTGCCAGTTCCCCCGGGGTCAATGAGCAGTTCTTC
CASSPGVNEQFF
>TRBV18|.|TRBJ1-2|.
TGTGCCAGCTCACCTGGGAACTATGGCTACACCTTC
CASSPGNYGYTF
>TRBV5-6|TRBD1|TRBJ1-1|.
TGTGCCAGCCGGGGAGGGGGCAGCACTGAAGCTTTCTTT
CASRGGGSTEAFF
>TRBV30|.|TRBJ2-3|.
TGTGCCTGGAGTGCGACGGACCGTGGTACGCAGTATTTT
CAWSATDRGTQYF
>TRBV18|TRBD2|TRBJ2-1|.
TGTGCCAGCTCACCACCGAGGAGGACTAGCGATTACAATGAGCAGTTCTTC
CASSPPRRTSDYNEQFF
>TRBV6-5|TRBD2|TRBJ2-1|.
TGTGCCAGCAGTCGGGCGGGGGGTAAGAATGAGCAGTTCTTC
CASSRAGGKNEQFF
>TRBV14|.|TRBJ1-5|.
TGTGCCAGCAGCCCGAGGCAGCCCCAGCATTTT
CASSPRQPQHF
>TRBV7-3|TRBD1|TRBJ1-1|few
TGTGCCAGCAGCCGGGACAGGGGCACTGAAGCTTTCTTT
CASSRDRGTEAFF
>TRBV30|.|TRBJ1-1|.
TGTGCCTGGAGCGCCAAGACAGGGAACACTGAAGCTTTCTTT
CAWSAKTGNTEAFF
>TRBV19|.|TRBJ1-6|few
TGTGCCAGTAGTATACGGGACGGGAATAATTCACCCCTCCACTTT
CASSIRDGNNSPLHF
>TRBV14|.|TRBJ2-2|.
TGTGCCAGCAGCCTTTTAAAAGGGGCGAACACCGGGGAGCTGTTTTTT
CASSLLKGANTGELFF
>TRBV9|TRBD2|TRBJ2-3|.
TGTGCCAGCAGCGTGGGCGGGGGGCGTAGCACAGATACGCAGTATTTT
CASSVGGGRSTDTQYF
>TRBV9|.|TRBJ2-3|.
TGTGCCAGCAGCGAGGGCATCCAGGGAGATACGCAGTATTTT
CASSEGIQGDTQYF
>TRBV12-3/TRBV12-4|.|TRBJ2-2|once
TGTGCCAGCAGTTCCGGGGAGCTGTTTTTT
CASSSGELFF
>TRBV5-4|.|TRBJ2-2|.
TGTGCCAGCAGCTTGGTTGGGGGGGAGCTGTTTTTT
CASSLVGGELFF
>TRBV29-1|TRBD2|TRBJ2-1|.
TGCAGCGTTGAATTCGGCGGGGGGGAAAAGTACAATGAGCAGTTCTTC
CSVEFGGGEKYNEQFF
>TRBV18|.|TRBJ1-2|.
TGTGCCAGCTCACCGGAGAGAACAGGGACCTCCTATGGCTACACCTTC
CASSPERTGTSYGYTF
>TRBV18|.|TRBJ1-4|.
TGTGCCAGCTCAAACTCACGGATCCCGACTAATGAAAAACTGTTTTTT
CASSNSRIPTNEKLFF
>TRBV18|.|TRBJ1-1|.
TGTGCCAGCTCACCTTACTACCAGAACACTGAAGCTTTCTTT
CASSPYYQNTEAFF